The 26 T cell receptor beta chains reported below all come from one sample, sequenced in a study of T cell repertoires in cytomegalovirus infection. From the reads, TCRdb called clonotypes with MiXCR, one entry per CDR3 protein. The data hold some 230,000 distinct CDR3 sequences, with roughly 23% observed a single time. Sequenced: CD8+ T cells from PBMCs. The source is a human donor in good health (CMV status not recorded). Some clones in this sample may be carry-over from other donors' samples.

The chain combines TRBV6-1 with TRBJ1-1; maybe TRBD1 (5 bases). The CDR3 has 12 residues. CDR1 is MNHNS and CDR2 is SASEGT in the germline V gene. V was pared by 10 bases and J by 4 bases, with 13 bases between. This CDR3 is CATLWGSTEAFF. The CDR3 DNA sequence: TGTGCCACCTTATGGGGCAGCACTGAAGCTTTCTTT.

In DNA form, the CDR3 reads TGCAGTGCTAATCCTAGCGGGGGGAGCACAGATACGCAGTATTTT. It specifies CSANPSGGSTDTQYF. The chain combines TRBV20-1 with TRBJ2-3; 11 positions match TRBD2. The germline CDR1 and CDR2 sequences are DFQATT and SNEGSKA (reference sequence). The CDR3 runs to 15 residues. V trimming: 4 bases; J trimming: 0 bases; junction bases outside the gene matches: 3.

This clonotype was seen ten or more times. J is TRBJ2-3 and V is TRBV20-1, with 9 bases identical to TRBD2. J was trimmed by 2 bases and V by 4 bases; bases with no gene match: 7. There are 15 residues in the CDR3. Germline CDR1 is DFQATT and CDR2 is SNEGSKA (reference sequence). CDR3 coding DNA: TGCAGTGCTACCCGGACTAGCGTTGACACAGATACGCAGTATTTT. Amino acid sequence: CSATRTSVDTDTQYF.

This chain connects TRBV6-5 to TRBJ2-7; D may be TRBD1 (6 bases). The germline V gene has CDR1 MNHEY and CDR2 SVGAGI. Deletions cut 2 bases from V and 2 bases from J, with 10 bases between. CDR3 length equals 14 residues. The CDR3 loop reads CASSYGQGPYEQYF. The CDR3 DNA sequence: TGTGCCAGCAGTTACGGCCAGGGGCCCTACGAGCAGTACTTC.

This clonotype was picked up a small number of times. The rearrangement links TRBV6-6 to TRBJ2-7; D is possibly TRBD1 (6 bases). The V gene lost 5 bases and the J gene lost 5 bases, with 7 bases spanning the gap. This CDR3 has 11 residues. Germline assignment: CDR1 MNHNY and CDR2 SVGAGI (reference sequence). The CDR3 region is CASSTGHEQYF. Here the CDR3 DNA reads TGTGCCAGCAGTACAGGGCACGAGCAGTACTTC.

The chain employs TRBV7-9 and TRBJ2-7; no firm D call. This CDR3 contains 13 residues. Germline CDR1 is SEHNR and CDR2 is FQNEAQ (reference sequence). V was pared by 4 bases and J by 2 bases, with 9 bases between. The CDR3 coding sequence is TGTGCCAGCAGCTACCCGGATACCTACGAGCAGTACTTC. It is translated as CASSYPDTYEQYF.

V usage is TRBV19 and J usage is TRBJ2-7; D remains unclear. Trimming removed 8 bases at V and 0 bases at J, with 8 bases between. Germline values: CDR1 LNHDA, CDR2 SQIVND (reference sequence). The CDR3 is 12 residues long. In DNA, the CDR3 is TGTGCCAGTGGTGCCAGCTCCTACGAGCAGTACTTC. It yields the protein CASGASSYEQYF.

The chain has TRBV20-1 and TRBJ2-7; 7 bases line up with TRBD2. CDR3 length: 16 amino acids. Per germline, CDR1 DFQATT and CDR2 SNEGSKA (reference sequence). J was trimmed by 4 bases and V by 0 bases; bases with no gene match: 12. In nucleotides, the CDR3 is TGCAGTGCTAGAGATGGAGCCAGCGGGGTACTTTACGAGCAGTACTTC. Translation gives CSARDGASGVLYEQYF.

CDR3 nucleotides: TGCAGTGCTGGTGGGTGGGGGAACACTGAAGCTTTCTTT. Protein sequence: CSAGGWGNTEAFF. V usage is TRBV20-1 and J usage is TRBJ1-1; D unresolved. The CDR3 contains 13 residues. V lost 5 bases, J lost 1 base, and 11 bases lay in between. In germline, CDR1 is DFQATT, CDR2 SNEGSKA (reference sequence).

In this sample, this clonotype turned up a few times. The rearrangement joins TRBV7-9 to TRBJ2-6; D is perhaps TRBD1 (5 bases). The CDR3 runs to 18 residues. CDR1 and CDR2 from the germline V gene are SEHNR and FQNEAQ (reference sequence). Deletions cut 4 bases from V and 0 bases from J, with 16 bases between. The CDR3 DNA reads TGTGCCAGCAGCTCGACAGTTGCCCTTAGCTCTGGGGCCAACGTCCTGACTTTC. Protein: CASSSTVALSSGANVLTF.

The chain is built from TRBV11-1 and TRBJ2-5, with a weak D call TRBD1 (6 bases). V dropped 5 bases and J dropped 0 bases, with 16 bases sitting between them. The CDR3 spans 16 residues. Germline values: CDR1 SGHAT, CDR2 FQDESV (reference sequence). DNA of the CDR3: TGTGCCAGCAGCCCGAGAGCGGACAGAGACCAAGAGACCCAGTACTTC. Translation gives CASSPRADRDQETQYF.

This chain uses TRBV5-4 with TRBJ1-4, with TRBD1 identical over 7 bases. V gave up 2 bases and J gave up 14 bases; unmatched junction bases: 6. From germline, CDR1 is SGHNT and CDR2 YYREEE (reference sequence). This CDR3 spans 12 amino acids. The CDR3 is CASSFYRGQLFF. CDR3 DNA sequence: TGTGCCAGCAGCTTTTACAGGGGCCAGCTGTTTTTT.

The gene calls are TRBV13 and TRBJ1-2; 7 nucleotides line up with TRBD1. Germline V CDR1 and CDR2: PRHDT, FYEKMQ (reference sequence). Trimming at V came to 2 bases and at J to 6 bases, leaving 15 bases not matched to a gene. CDR3 length: 17 amino acids. CDR3 sequence: CASSLLRQGPRRDGYTF. The CDR3 region has the DNA TGTGCCAGCAGCTTATTGCGACAGGGCCCTCGAAGGGATGGCTACACCTTC. Using reference TRBV13 and TRBJ1-2 for the parts outside the CDR3, the full variable domain is AAGVIQSPRHLIKEKRETATLKCYPIPRHDTVYWYQQGPGQDPQFLISFYEKMQSDKGSIPDRFSAQQFSDYHSELNMSSLELGDSALYFCASSLLRQGPRRDGYTFGSGTRLTVV.

This clonotype was observed a handful of times. This rearrangement joins TRBV29-1 to TRBJ2-3, with D maybe TRBD2 (7 bases). Germline CDR1 reads SQVTM; CDR2 reads ANQGSEA. The CDR3 loop spans 15 amino acids. The V end was cut by 1 base, the J end by 2 bases, with 13 bases between. The CDR3 sequence is CSVEGGGGATDTQYF. In DNA form, the CDR3 reads TGCAGCGTTGAAGGAGGAGGGGGGGCCACAGATACGCAGTATTTT.

This clonotype has more than one count but fewer than ten. The chain recombines TRBV6-8 with TRBJ2-1; TRBD2 aligns across 8 bases. This CDR3 comprises 17 residues. Germline lookup yields CDR1 MNHGY and CDR2 SAAAGT. Losses at the gene ends were 4 bases for V and 2 bases for J; bases not matched to a gene: 10. CDR3: CASSSPPAGDTYNEQFF. The CDR3 bases are TGTGCCAGCAGTTCCCCTCCAGCGGGGGATACCTACAATGAGCAGTTCTTC.

At least ten counts were recorded for this clonotype. The gene calls are TRBV7-9 and TRBJ2-2; 7 bases map to TRBD1. CDR3 length: 17 amino acids. J was trimmed by 0 bases and V by 5 bases; bases with no gene match: 9. Germline CDR1 and CDR2: SEHNR and FQNEAQ (reference sequence). The CDR3 spells CASSLGTVFANTGELFF. In nucleotides, the CDR3 is TGTGCCAGCAGCCTCGGGACAGTGTTCGCGAACACCGGGGAGCTGTTTTTT.

The rearrangement uses TRBV11-3 and TRBJ2-1, with D maybe TRBD2 (6 bases). Germline V CDR1 and CDR2: SGHNT, YENEEA. V was clipped by 5 bases and J by 5 bases, with 16 bases between them. This CDR3 has 15 residues. The CDR3 here is CASSGGRLRHNEQFF. The CDR3 bases are TGTGCCAGCAGCGGGGGGAGACTTCGGCACAATGAGCAGTTCTTC.

This clonotype was observed many times. The chain joins TRBV9 to TRBJ2-1; tentatively, D is TRBD2 (5 bases). There are 17 residues in the CDR3. Trimming took 0 bases from V and 3 from J, leaving 16 bases between them. Germline CDR1 is SGDLS and CDR2 is YYNGEE. This CDR3 is CASSVAVGSAGYNEQFF. In DNA form, the CDR3 reads TGTGCCAGCAGCGTAGCCGTTGGTAGCGCAGGCTACAATGAGCAGTTCTTC.

This clonotype turned up a few times. The chain combines TRBV5-6 with TRBJ2-7; TRBD2 matches at 16 bases. V gave up 2 bases and J gave up 4 bases; unmatched junction bases: 6. Germline CDR1 and CDR2: SGHDT and YYEEEE. The CDR3 is 17 amino acids. CDR3 in DNA: TGTGCCAGCAGCTTAGGGACTAGCGGGGGGGCCGTGTACGAGCAGTACTTC. This translates into CASSLGTSGGAVYEQYF.

The CDR3 protein is CASSPWWGGETQYF. Here the CDR3 DNA reads TGTGCCAGCAGCCCGTGGTGGGGGGGGGAGACCCAGTACTTC. The genes are TRBV5-6 and TRBJ2-5; 7 bases line up with TRBD2. The CDR3 runs 14 residues. Trimming removed 4 bases from V and 5 bases from J; junction bases left unmatched: 8. The germline CDR1 and CDR2 sequences are SGHDT and YYEEEE.

The chain combines TRBV15 with TRBJ2-1; 10 bases line up with TRBD1. The CDR3 is 14 amino acids. Germline CDR1 LNHNV, CDR2 YYDKDF (reference sequence). With V trimmed by 6 bases and J by 4 bases, 3 bases remained unmatched. DNA for the CDR3: TGTGCCACCAGGGACAGGGGGGCTTACAATGAGCAGTTCTTC. Protein product: CATRDRGAYNEQFF.

This rearrangement joins TRBV7-9 to TRBJ2-1; D gene unclear. Per germline, CDR1 SEHNR and CDR2 FQNEAQ (reference sequence). The CDR3 covers 14 residues. The V end lost 1 base, the J end lost 6 bases, and 10 bases lay between the germline ends. The CDR3 loop reads CASSLGVGRNEQFF. The CDR3 nucleotides are TGTGCCAGCAGCTTAGGTGTCGGGCGCAATGAGCAGTTCTTC.

This clonotype was found a few times. The chain recombines TRBV5-6 with TRBJ2-3; weak D call: TRBD2 (6 bases). This CDR3 region has 13 residues. Between the trimmed V and J ends, which lost 0 bases and 6 bases, there was a span of 8 bases. Germline lookup yields CDR1 SGHDT and CDR2 YYEEEE. Here the CDR3 DNA reads TGTGCCAGCAGCTTGGAGGAGGGGGATACGCAGTATTTT. It codes for CASSLEEGDTQYF. Based on the CDR3 plus reference TRBV5-6 and TRBJ2-3, the full variable domain is DAGVTQSPTHLIKTRGQQVTLRCSPKSGHDTVSWYQQALGQGPQFIFQYYEEEERQRGNFPDRFSGHQFPNYSSELNVNALLLGDSALYLCASSLEEGDTQYFGPGTRLTVL.

The table lists this clonotype with many counts. This sequence joins TRBV7-9 and TRBJ1-4; D not certain. Germline V gives CDR1 SEHNR, CDR2 FQNEAQ (reference sequence). Trimming removed 7 bases at V and 2 bases at J, with 20 bases between. This CDR3 comprises 17 residues. CDR3 nucleotide sequence: TGTGCCAGCACCATCGTAGGAGGGCGAGGGACTAATGAAAAACTGTTTTTT. Amino acid sequence: CASTIVGGRGTNEKLFF.

This clonotype was counted many times. The chain carries TRBV7-6 and TRBJ1-1, with D hard to call. Germline V gene lookup returns CDR1 SGHVS and CDR2 FNYEAQ. Trimming pared 5 bases from V and 3 bases from J, leaving 10 bases between. The length of the CDR3 is 13 residues. CDR3 sequence: CASSHGGYTEAFF. CDR3 sequence (DNA): TGTGCCAGCAGCCACGGCGGGTACACTGAAGCTTTCTTT.

This clonotype was seen only once. V gene TRBV4-2 combines with J gene TRBJ2-7; 12 bases are a match to TRBD2. V gave up 0 bases and J gave up 6 bases; unmatched junction bases: 6. This CDR3 comprises 16 residues. From germline, CDR1 is LGHNA and CDR2 YNFKEQ. This chain's CDR3 is CASSQDQRGLAGEQYF. In DNA, the CDR3 is TGTGCCAGCAGCCAAGATCAAAGGGGACTAGCGGGCGAGCAGTACTTC.